A single T cell receptor beta chain is shown here with its context. Its antigen is unknown. The input lacks base qualities; no much larger clone sits a single base away. In the germline V gene, CDR1 corresponds to SGHNT and CDR2 to YENEEA. The CDR3, from cysteine to phenylalanine, totals 16 residues. The kept DNA is CDR3 alone, 48 bases in frame from the first base. Relative to germline, V is missing 6 bases and J is missing 4 bases, with 12 bases of the junction outside any gene match. This specimen comes from a study of shared clonotypes between healthy human individuals (dated by TCRdb to 2020 to 2022). As for the study more broadly: A couple of women and a few men aged 18 to 49 years were included in the cohort. For each donor, CD4 naive and CD4 memory were each given three plates, CD8 naive was given two plates, and CD8 memory was given one plate. The study deeply sequenced blood TCR repertoires of five healthy adults to estimate repertoire size and the extent of clonotype sharing between individuals. To increase sequencing depth and limit assay-specific biases, different laboratories used diverse techniques to prepare libraries and sequence TCR repertoires. Per donor, leukapheresis produced somewhere between about 0.8 and 9 billion PBMCs. Results and caveats for the whole study, not just this receptor: Rarefaction of sorted-subset datasets indicated incomplete sequencing despite the large sequencing depth. When several donors were compared, the shared fraction of clonotypes was around 5% for naive CD4, more than 3% for naive CD8, 2.3% for memory CD4, and approximately 0.4% for memory CD8. Naive subsets generally had larger estimated clonotype richness than memory subsets. Sampling was restricted to blood, and TCR repertoires in tissue are likely to differ from TCR repertoires in blood. Higher generation probabilities were observed for clonotypes shared by all four sorted-subset donors than for non-shared clonotypes. Pairwise subsampling led to the expectation that sequencing depth would affect the degree of clonotype sharing among donors. Because the study included a small number of donors, the genetic and exposure-history diversity represented was limited.

For the CD8 naive samples, CD45RO-negative cells were positively selected for CCR7, yielding a CD45RA+CCR7+ population from which TemRA cells were excluded. The donors were healthy, HIV-negative adults who had no recently reported acute infections or vaccinations. Every donor was a Caucasian adult living in Nashville, Tennessee, USA. Blood was collected by leukapheresis, and PBMCs were isolated by Ficoll-Histopaque density gradient centrifugation and then cryopreserved in liquid nitrogen vapor phase. Purity and quantity of every magnetically sorted T cell population were checked by analytical flow cytometry. Genomic DNA was isolated from every sorted fraction and measured by UV absorbance on a Nanodrop 2000c. TCR CDR3 regions were amplified from genomic DNA by multiplex PCR using the deep immunoSEQ assay. Extracted genomic DNA from each cell subset was spread evenly across all wells of several immunoSEQ 96-well plates, with each plate serving as a replicate. For sorted subsets, around 200 ng genomic DNA, equal to about 30,000 T cell genomes, was loaded into each replicate PCR. Purified libraries were quantified with a Qubit 3.0 fluorometer, sized on a Bioanalyzer 2100, and re-quantified with the KAPA Library Quantification kit. A separate single-read 150-cycle Illumina NextSeq 550 flow cell was used to sequence each immunoSEQ 96-well plate. The original pipeline was this. Because the immunoSEQ output included only junctional sequences and no quality scores, the filtering could not be the same as the filtering used for full-length reads. To assign V/J genes and CDR3, sequences were annotated against IMGT germline references using PyIR, a Python wrapper for IgBLAST v1.9. Any read was removed if the V/J assignment was weak (E-value above 1e-6), the CDR3 was missing, or the read contained stop codons, out-of-frame junctions, or ambiguous translated residues. A V3J clonotype was defined by an identical inferred V gene, J gene, and CDR3 amino acid sequence. Percentage overlap between repertoires was computed as shared unique clonotypes divided by the size of the smaller repertoire. Three approaches were used to assess repertoire richness: RTK rarefaction, the Chao1 estimator, and Recon v2.1 estimates of unobserved clonotypes. OLGA was used to compute generation probabilities for all TCRbeta clonotypes that the gDNA method yielded from a few donors. TCRdb limited this immuneACCESS table to in-frame rearrangements with V and J called. A share of clones is missing; checked studies link under half to unresolved V genes, and the rest is unexplained. That table gives V, J and clone size, and the DNA gave D and trimming. The sample has approximately 2,200,000 clones on record, about 92% of them singletons. Under 2% of the sample goes to the ten largest clones.

This TCR came from a man between 18 and 35 years old in good health. Some clones in this sample may be carry-over from other donors' samples. Recombination connected TRBV11-3 to TRBJ2-3, with TRBD1 matching 8 junction bases. Input material: naive CD8+ T cells from PBMCs. The cell subset or site label, read with the paper, signifies: CD45RA+CCR7+. For the CDR3, the sequence is CASRPHREDRADTQYF. The nucleotide sequence is given as TGTGCCAGCAGACCCCACAGGGAGGACAGGGCAGATACGCAGTATTTT.